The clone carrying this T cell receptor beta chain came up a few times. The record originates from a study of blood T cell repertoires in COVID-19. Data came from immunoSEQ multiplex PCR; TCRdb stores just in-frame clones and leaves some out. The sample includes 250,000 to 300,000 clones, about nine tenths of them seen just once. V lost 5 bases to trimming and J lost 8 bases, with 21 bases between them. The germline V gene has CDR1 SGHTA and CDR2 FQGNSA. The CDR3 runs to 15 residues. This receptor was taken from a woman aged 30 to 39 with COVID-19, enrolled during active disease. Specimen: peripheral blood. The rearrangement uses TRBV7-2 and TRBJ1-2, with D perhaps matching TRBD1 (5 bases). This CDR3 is CASSAQMGPAGGYTF. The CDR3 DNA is TGTGCCAGCAGCGCCCAGATGGGCCCAGCAGGGGGCTACACCTTC.